This is a list of T cell receptor beta chains from one sample in a study of tumor-infiltrating lymphocytes in primary liver carcinoma. TCRdb passed the multiplex PCR reads through MiXCR, listing each CDR3 protein once. Of just over 30,000 distinct CDR3 sequences in the sample, 60% to 80% were seen once. Input material: liver tumor tissue from sampling region 3. These receptors originate from a woman in her twenties or thirties with primary liver carcinoma and hepatitis B virus infection. Both conserved end residues are part of each CDR3. A D gene is named only where the DNA matches it firmly. Clone size appears in some rows only: once, few, many, or a class for an expanded clone.

D gene	V gene	clone size	J gene	CDR3 DNA	CDR3 protein
TRBD1	TRBV12-3/TRBV12-4	medium-sized	TRBJ1-5	TGTGCCAGCACCCGGGACAGTGGGGGGGGTCAGCCCCAGCATTTT	CASTRDSGGGQPQHF
.	TRBV5-6	few	TRBJ2-2	TGTGCCAGCTGCTTGGCATCCAGAGTCACCGGGGAGCTGCTTTTT	CASCLASRVTGELLF
.	TRBV29-1	.	TRBJ1-2	TGCAGCGTTACGCCTTGGACGGGGGAAGGCCATACCTTC	CSVTPWTGEGHTF
TRBD2	TRBV11-3	.	TRBJ2-1	TGTGCCAACAGCCGATTAGCGGGGGGGTATGAGCAGTCCTTC	CANSRLAGGYEQSF
.	TRBV11-2	.	TRBJ2-3	TGTGTCAGCAGCCGGATGCGACGGGGAAGGGGAGATACGCAGTATTTT	CVSSRMRRGRGDTQYF
.	TRBV6-5	many	TRBJ1-1	TGTGCCAGCAGCCCCGGAGACGGCATCAGGAACACTGAAGCTTTCTTT	CASSPGDGIRNTEAFF
TRBD2	TRBV20-1	.	TRBJ2-1	TGCAGTCCTAGCGGACAAGCGGAGTACAATGAGCAGTTCTTC	CSPSGQAEYNEQFF
.	TRBV7-8	many	TRBJ2-1	TGTGCCAGCAGCTCGGGACGGTCCACCTACAATGAGCAGTTCTTC	CASSSGRSTYNEQFF
TRBD2	TRBV28	.	TRBJ2-2	TGTGCCCGTAGTTTGAGCGGGAGCGGGGAGTTGTTTTTT	CARSLSGSGELFF
TRBD1	TRBV11-3	few	TRBJ2-5	TGTGCCAGCAGGAAGTGGACAGGTTGGTGCCTTCAAGAGATCCGGTACTTC	CASRKWTGWCLQEIRYF
TRBD2	TRBV12-3/TRBV12-4	many	TRBJ2-3	TGTGCCAGCAGTTCTGGGGGACTAACCACAGATATGCAGTATTTT	CASSSGGLTTDMQYF